The 24 T cell receptor beta chains presented below share a single source sample, sequenced in a study of blood T cell repertoires in COVID-19 (dated by TCRdb to the early 2020s). Library preparation employed the immunoSEQ multiplex PCR assay. Drawn from immuneACCESS, this table holds only the in-frame rearrangements with V and J called that TCRdb kept. Clones are partly lost; checked studies trace under half to an unresolved V gene and leave the rest unexplained. For this sample there are a few hundred thousand clones; approximately 85% appear just once. About 4.8% of the sample is taken by the ten largest. Sequenced input: peripheral blood. These receptors originate from a woman between 65 and 79 years old with COVID-19, enrolled during active disease.

This clone has a handful of counts. The CDR3 DNA follows: TGTGCCAGCAGCTTCTCCGGGACAGGGGCCTCCGAGCAGTACTTC. It is translated as CASSFSGTGASEQYF. This chain joins TRBV5-4 and TRBJ2-7, with 10 bases fitting TRBD1. The CDR3 runs to 15 residues. With V trimmed by 2 bases and J by 6 bases, 8 bases remained unmatched. Germline lookup yields CDR1 SGHNT and CDR2 YYREEE (reference sequence).

This sequence joins TRBV18 and TRBJ2-7; 16 bases line up with TRBD2. V lost 1 base, J lost 5 bases, and 2 bases stayed unmatched. Germline V gives CDR1 KGHSH, CDR2 LQKENI. There are 16 residues in the CDR3. CDR3 bases: TGTGCCAGCTCACCACGGGGGACTAGCGGGAGGGACGAGCAGTACTTC. It codes for CASSPRGTSGRDEQYF.

The V call is TRBV6-5, the J call TRBJ2-5; 9 bases map to TRBD1. The V and J ends lost 1 base and 5 bases, in that order; junction bases with no gene match: 5. Germline CDR1 is MNHEY and CDR2 is SVGAGI. This CDR3 is built from 15 residues. The CDR3 reads CASSYWGQGTETQYF. The DNA of the CDR3 is TGTGCCAGCAGTTACTGGGGACAGGGAACCGAGACCCAGTACTTC.

The V and J genes are TRBV19 and TRBJ1-2; tentative D call: TRBD1 (6 bases). There are 16 residues in the CDR3. The germline CDR1 and CDR2 sequences are LNHDA and SQIVND (reference sequence). V shed 6 bases and J shed 6 bases, with 23 bases lying between them. This CDR3 reads CASRDRRNRDINGYTF. The CDR3 nucleotides are TGTGCCAGTAGGGACAGAAGAAATAGGGATATCAATGGCTACACCTTC.

This rearrangement joins TRBV27 to TRBJ1-1; a possible D gene is TRBD1 (6 bases). Germline V gives CDR1 MNHEY, CDR2 SMNVEV (reference sequence). V was cut by 6 bases and J by 2 bases, with 10 bases left in between. The CDR3 runs 13 residues. The CDR3 is CASRGGHNTEAFF. The CDR3 DNA is TGTGCCAGCAGGGGGGGGCACAACACTGAAGCTTTCTTT.

This chain joins TRBV30 and TRBJ2-2; D is perhaps TRBD2 (5 bases). The CDR3 loop spans 16 amino acids. V was pared by 4 bases and J by 1 base, with 16 bases between. Germline loops: CDR1 GTSNPN, CDR2 SVGIG (reference sequence). The CDR3 DNA reads as TGTGCCTGGACTCTAGCCCACCCACGGAACACCGGGGAGCTGTTTTTT. It translates to CAWTLAHPRNTGELFF.

The chain couples TRBV2 to TRBJ1-1, with TRBD1 as a possible D gene (5 bases). CDR3 length equals 13 residues. Trimming took 6 bases from V and 1 from J, leaving 9 bases between them. CDR1 is SNHLY, CDR2 FYNNEI, per germline. CDR3 coding DNA: TGTGCCAGCAGCAAGACAGCGAACACTGAAGCTTTCTTT. Translation: CASSKTANTEAFF.

This chain links TRBV5-1 with TRBJ2-7; 8 bases map to TRBD2. The CDR3 totals 12 residues. Germline-derived CDR1 and CDR2 are SGHRS and YFSETQ. V lost 7 bases to trimming and J lost 3 bases; unmatched junction nucleotides: 3. DNA for the CDR3: TGCGCCAGCGGGACTAGTCTCTACGAGCAGTACTTC. It specifies CASGTSLYEQYF.

The V call is TRBV30, the J call TRBJ2-3; the match to TRBD2 covers 14 bases. The junction had 15 bases not matched to a gene; V was cut back by 0 bases and J by 4 bases. The CDR3 covers 20 residues. The V gene's germline CDR1 is GTSNPN and CDR2 SVGIG (reference sequence). The chain's CDR3 is CAWSVRTSGRTPGFPDTQYF. The CDR3 DNA reads as TGTGCCTGGAGTGTCCGGACTAGCGGGAGGACACCAGGGTTCCCAGATACGCAGTATTTT.

This sequence joins TRBV6-4 and TRBJ2-2; 8 bases line up with TRBD1. The CDR3 totals 16 residues. The V gene's germline CDR1 is MRHNA and CDR2 SNTAGT. J gave up 7 bases and V 1 base, and 8 bases lay outside the gene matches. This CDR3 reads CASSDWDRSWGGELFF. Here the CDR3 DNA reads TGTGCCAGCAGTGACTGGGACAGGTCTTGGGGCGGGGAGCTGTTTTTT.

The chain couples TRBV13 to TRBJ2-1; 7 bases are a match to TRBD2. The CDR3 sequence is 15 residues long. CDR1 and CDR2 (germline): PRHDT, FYEKMQ (reference sequence). Unmatched junction bases numbered 10, after V lost 3 bases and J lost 8 bases. The CDR3 here is CASSFDRVSGYEQFF. CDR3 nucleotides: TGTGCCAGCAGCTTCGATAGAGTTAGCGGGTATGAGCAGTTCTTC. Combining the CDR3 with reference TRBV13 and TRBJ2-1 gives the whole variable domain AAGVIQSPRHLIKEKRETATLKCYPIPRHDTVYWYQQGPGQDPQFLISFYEKMQSDKGSIPDRFSAQQFSDYHSELNMSSLELGDSALYFCASSFDRVSGYEQFFGPGTRLTVL.

The DNA for the CDR3 is TGTGCCAGCGGGCGGAGGAATGGATTGAGCGGGGAGCTGTTTTTT. Translating it yields CASGRRNGLSGELFF. The chain recombines TRBV27 with TRBJ2-2, with a tentative D call TRBD2 (5 bases). This CDR3 has 15 amino acids. Germline assignment: CDR1 MNHEY and CDR2 SMNVEV (reference sequence). Trimming took off 8 bases at V and 7 bases at J, with 20 bases between the two ends.

V gene TRBV4-2 combines with J gene TRBJ2-6, with 12 bases matching TRBD1. The CDR3 is made up of 21 amino acids. Germline V lookup: CDR1 LGHNA, CDR2 YNFKEQ. V lost 0 bases to trimming and J lost 1 base; unmatched junction nucleotides: 10. CDR3 protein: CASSQEAGTGGFGSGANVLTF. In nucleotides, the CDR3 is TGTGCCAGCAGCCAAGAAGCTGGGACAGGGGGCTTTGGGTCTGGGGCCAACGTCCTGACTTTC.

This chain connects TRBV30 to TRBJ1-1; 9 bases are shared with TRBD1. Germline trimming cut 1 base from V and 5 bases from J; bases unmatched to any gene: 17. Germline V gene sequence: CDR1 GTSNPN, CDR2 SVGIG (reference sequence). This CDR3 contains 18 residues. CDR3 sequence reads: CAWSAYQTGTGRVTEAFF. CDR3 DNA sequence: TGTGCCTGGAGTGCATATCAAACCGGGACAGGGCGTGTAACTGAAGCTTTCTTT. Full variable domain (rest looked up from reference TRBV30 and TRBJ1-1): SQTIHQWPATLVQPVGSPLSLECTVEGTSNPNLYWYRQAAGRGLQLLFYSVGIGQISSEVPQNLSASRPQDRQFILSSKKLLLSDSGFYLCAWSAYQTGTGRVTEAFFGQGTRLTVV.

This chain links TRBV28 with TRBJ1-5, with TRBD1 identical over 8 bases. The CDR3 consists of 15 residues. Germline-derived CDR1 and CDR2 are MDHEN and SYDVKM. V lost 8 bases, J lost 6 bases, and 12 bases stayed unmatched. For the CDR3, the DNA is TGTGCCAGCCCAGCCGGGACAGGTGACGGTCAGCCCCAGCATTTT. This translates into CASPAGTGDGQPQHF.

CDR3 coding DNA: TGTGCCAGCAGCTTAAGGTCGCAGGCTGGGGCCAACGTCCTGACTTTC. Its translation: CASSLRSQAGANVLTF. The J gene is TRBJ2-6, the V gene TRBV7-6, with D unresolved. Trimming left V 2 bases short and J 2 bases short, with 10 bases between. The CDR3 covers 16 residues. The germline CDR1 and CDR2 sequences are SGHVS and FNYEAQ.

The chain carries TRBV6-5 and TRBJ2-7; maybe TRBD2 (5 bases). The germline V and J ends were trimmed by 6 bases and 2 bases, with 14 bases remaining between them. Germline V gene sequence: CDR1 MNHEY, CDR2 SVGAGI. The CDR3 runs 14 residues. In nucleotides, the CDR3 is TGTGCCAGCAGCACGGGGTCCAAGGCCTACGAGCAGTACTTC. It translates to CASSTGSKAYEQYF.

Of note for this clone: One junction end does not reproduce the germline sequence, and a read error may be involved. J is TRBJ2-1 and V is TRBV4-2; TRBD1 or TRBD2 may be the D gene (5 bases each). This CDR3 has 14 residues. CDR1 and CDR2 (germline): LGHNA, YNFKEQ. CDR3 amino acids: CASRQEGSYNEQFF. The CDR3 bases are TGTGCCAGCAGACAAGAGGGGAGTTACAATGAGCAGTTCTTC.

V and J are TRBV6-1 and TRBJ1-1; the D is unclear. V dropped 0 bases and J dropped 9 bases, with 11 bases sitting between them. The CDR3 consists of 13 residues. Germline loops: CDR1 MNHNS, CDR2 SASEGT. DNA for the CDR3: TGTGCCAGCAGTGAAGCGTTCGGACTTCAAGCTTTCTTT. It translates to CASSEAFGLQAFF.

CDR3 coding DNA: TGTGCCAGCAGTTACCCACAGAGCTCCTACGAGCAGTACTTC. As protein: CASSYPQSSYEQYF. V is TRBV28 and J is TRBJ2-7; D remains unclear. This CDR3 has 14 amino acids. Germline V gives CDR1 MDHEN, CDR2 SYDVKM. V was clipped by 4 bases and J by 0 bases, with 10 bases between them.

The CDR3 reads CASSPGQRTDTQYF. The CDR3 nucleotides read TGTGCCAGCAGCCCGGGACAGAGGACAGATACGCAGTATTTT. The V gene is TRBV3-1 (or the pseudogene TRBV3-2), the J gene TRBJ2-3; 7 bases match TRBD1. CDR3 size: 14 residues. V was clipped by 4 bases and J by 3 bases; unmatched bases: 4. Germline V lookup: CDR1 LGHDT, CDR2 YNNKEL (reference sequence).

This clone occurred once. The chain couples TRBV7-2 to TRBJ1-3; 8 bases line up with TRBD1. Germline trimming cut 1 base from V and 6 bases from J; bases unmatched to any gene: 8. The CDR3 is made up of 16 amino acids. From germline, CDR1 is SGHTA and CDR2 FQGNSA. This chain's CDR3 is CASSLGRTGIENTIYF. For the CDR3, the DNA is TGTGCCAGCAGCTTAGGGCGGACAGGGATTGAAAACACCATATATTTT.

The chain recombines TRBV27 with TRBJ1-4, with 7 bases that match TRBD1. Germline CDR1 and CDR2: MNHEY and SMNVEV (reference sequence). J lost 7 bases, V lost 6 bases, and 11 bases had no gene match. CDR3 length: 15 amino acids. CDR3 amino acids: CASRPLTGTGEKLFF. CDR3 coding DNA: TGTGCCAGCAGACCTCTGACAGGGACGGGTGAAAAACTGTTTTTT. The full variable domain, rest sourced from reference TRBV27 and TRBJ1-4, is EAQVTQNPRYLITVTGKKLTVTCSQNMNHEYMSWYRQDPGLGLRQIYYSMNVEVTDKGDVPEGYKVSRKEKRNFPLILESPSPNQTSLYFCASRPLTGTGEKLFFGSGTQLSVL.

This chain joins TRBV7-2 and TRBJ2-1; D unresolved. The ends were cut back, 5 bases at V and 3 bases at J, with 14 bases in the middle. The CDR3 consists of 15 residues. CDR1 SGHTA and CDR2 FQGNSA come from the germline V gene. The DNA of the CDR3 is TGTGCCAGCAGCGCTGGGCCGATCGACTACAATGAGCAGTTCTTC. This gives the protein CASSAGPIDYNEQFF.